This TCR beta chain emerged from a study of shared clonotypes between healthy human individuals (dated by TCRdb to 2018 to 2020). About the full investigation: The cohort included three men and a couple of women between 18 and 49 years of age. To estimate repertoire size and how much clonotypes are shared between individuals, the study performed deep sequencing of blood TCR repertoires from a few healthy adults. Per donor, leukapheresis produced somewhere between about 0.94 and 10 billion PBMCs. Per donor, three plates each were used for CD4 naive and CD4 memory, two for CD8 naive, and one for CD8 memory. Libraries were prepared and TCR repertoires were sequenced by different laboratories using diverse techniques, in order to increase sequencing depth and limit assay-specific biases.

Reading from cysteine to phenylalanine, the CDR3 counts 15 amino acids. Kept here is only the CDR3 DNA, which spans 45 bases and is read in frame from base 1. V is cut back by 2 bases and J by 1 base, with 4 bases in the junction unmatched. CDR1 is given as SGHRS and CDR2 as YFSETQ, both from the germline V gene. Summary of the overall study and its limitations: Sharing across four donors was observed for about 5% of naive CD4, over 3% of naive CD8, roughly 2.4% of memory CD4, and roughly 0.4% of memory CD8 clonotypes. Clonotypes shared by all four sorted-subset donors showed higher generation probabilities than non-shared clonotypes. Pairwise subsampling indicated that sequencing depth was expected to affect the degree of clonotype sharing among donors. Only blood was sampled, and tissue TCR repertoires likely differ from those in blood. Larger estimated clonotype richness was generally found for naive subsets than for memory subsets. Even with the large sequencing depth, rarefaction of the sorted-subset datasets indicated that sequencing was incomplete. The genetic and exposure-history diversity represented was limited by the small number of donors.

For the CD8 naive samples, CD45RO-negative cells were positively selected for CCR7, yielding a CD45RA+CCR7+ population from which TemRA cells were excluded. Donors were healthy HIV-negative adults with no recently reported acute infections or vaccinations. Every donor was a Caucasian adult residing in Nashville, Tennessee, USA. After blood collection by leukapheresis, PBMCs were isolated using Ficoll-Histopaque density gradient centrifugation and then cryopreserved in the vapor phase of liquid nitrogen. Purity and quantity of every magnetically sorted T cell population were checked by analytical flow cytometry. Genomic DNA was isolated from every sorted fraction and measured by UV absorbance on a Nanodrop 2000c. TCR CDR3 regions were amplified from genomic DNA by multiplex PCR using the deep immunoSEQ assay. Extracted genomic DNA from each cell subset was spread evenly across all wells of several immunoSEQ 96-well plates, with each plate serving as a replicate. Each replicate PCR for sorted subsets received around 200 ng genomic DNA, equal to some 32,000 T cell genomes. Purified libraries were quantified with a Qubit 3.0 fluorometer, sized on a Bioanalyzer 2100, and re-quantified with the KAPA Library Quantification kit. Every immunoSEQ 96-well plate was sequenced on a dedicated single-read 150-cycle Illumina NextSeq 550 flow cell. Per the authors' processing: The immunoSEQ output contained only junctional sequences without quality scores, so filtering could not match that applied to full-length reads. Sequences were annotated with PyIR, a Python wrapper for IgBLAST v1.9, using IMGT germline references to assign V/J genes and CDR3. Reads with weak V/J assignments (E-value above 1e-6), missing CDR3, stop codons, out-of-frame junctions, or ambiguous translated residues were removed. V3J clonotypes were defined as sequences sharing an identical inferred V gene, J gene, and CDR3 amino acid sequence. Percentage overlap between repertoires was computed as shared unique clonotypes divided by the size of the smaller repertoire. Richness of each repertoire was evaluated using RTK rarefaction, the Chao1 estimator, and Recon v2.1 estimates of unobserved clonotypes. Generation probabilities for all TCRbeta clonotypes obtained by the gDNA method from a handful of donors were computed using OLGA. The immuneACCESS repertoire file appears here via TCRdb, limited to in-frame rearrangements. These files lack a portion of the clones; in checked studies, under half of the deficit traces to unresolved V genes, and the cause of the others is not known. V and J calls and clone size are given by that table; D and trimming were obtained from the DNA. This sample lists 2 million to 2.5 million clones; more than 85% were detected once. The ten top clones hold approximately 1.7% of the sample.

For this clone: Its antigen is currently not known. Per-base quality was not reported, and no clone a single base away is much larger than it.

This chain is built from TRBV5-1 and TRBJ2-3; 7 bases in between match TRBD2. Material for sequencing was naive CD8+ T cells from PBMCs. The intended sense of this specimen's cell subset or site label: CD45RA+CCR7+. The source of this sequence is a man aged 18-30 years in good health. Some clones in this sample may be carry-over from other donors' samples. The CDR3 region: CASSFLADRTDTQYF. The DNA sequence follows: TGCGCCAGCAGCTTTCTAGCGGATCGCACAGATACGCAGTATTTT.